This T cell receptor (beta chain) was retrieved from a study of T cells after yellow fever vaccination (dated by TCRdb to the late 2010s). At the level of the whole study: The SMART-Seq v4 Ultra Low Input RNA kit was used to prepare libraries from fractions with low cell numbers. To follow T-cell clones before and after primary and booster YFV17D yellow fever vaccination, bulk TCR alpha and beta repertoires were sequenced over time. The cohort comprised two healthy male donors, one aged 18 to 29 and one aged 30 to 40 years. Blood was drawn at multiple timepoints before and after primary and secondary immunization, with bulk PBMC replicates and cell subsets isolated.

What the authors observed across the whole study: Only a couple of donors were included in the study, so the extent to which the findings can be generalized is limited. The secondary T-cell response was weaker than the primary response but faster, peaking on day 5 instead of day 15. Because abundant contaminating clonotypes from the bulk population could be contained in FACS-sorted repertoires, computational filtering was required. After the booster, most clones that had expanded after primary vaccination were detected again (roughly 95% of CD4 and 88% of CD8), suggesting broad maintenance of memory. A small share of clonotypes occurred in both CD4 and CD8 compartments, likely arising from convergent recombination.

The sequencing machine was an Illumina NovaSeq 6000. TCR cDNA was made using 5'RACE template switching, a step that added a universal primer site and unique molecular identifiers. cDNA synthesis was primed from both the TCR alpha and TCR beta constant segments. Library amplification involved two PCR steps, and the second step added sample barcodes and sequencing adapters. Libraries were sequenced on Illumina HiSeq 2500 (2x100 bp) or NovaSeq (2x150 bp). Per the authors' processing: MIGEC was used to demultiplex reads and collapse the reads into UMI consensus sequences, and MiXCR was used for V(D)J alignment. Vaccine-responding clonotypes were identified with edgeR using replicate PBMC samples, with FDR below 0.01 and a log2 fold change above 5 up to day 15 being required. CD4 or CD8 identity was assigned to each bulk clonotype according to whether the clonotype was present at higher abundance in the sequenced CD4 repertoire or the sequenced CD8 repertoire. TCRdb applied fastp at Q25 and MiXCR to the public reads, then kept only in-frame beta chains. Identical CDR3 protein sequences are pooled into one entry, listed with their most common genes and DNA. TCRdb, not the original authors, processed these V and J calls. This sample comprises about 320,000 distinct CDR3 sequences, 4% to 5.5% of them detected only once. The top ten hold approximately 19% of the sample.

A few counts support this clonotype. The clone's antigen remains unknown. There are no base qualities to consult, and no much larger clone falls within one base. The sample's treatment or condition, from its label and the paper: live attenuated yellow fever vaccine strain. At each blood-draw timepoint, two biological replicates of bulk PBMCs were collected. A standard Ficoll-Paque protocol was used to isolate PBMCs from peripheral blood. RNA was extracted with TriZol from bulk PBMCs, CD4 and CD8 fractions, and dextramer-positive and dextramer-negative fractions. The TCR originated in a man younger than 35 who received the YFV17D yellow fever vaccine. The sample here was PBMCs, taken 15 days after the yellow fever booster vaccination.

The DNA reads as follows: TGCAGTGCATTTAACACGGGGCGGCGAGGTGAAAAACTGTTTTTT. This sequence encodes CSAFNTGRRGEKLFF. This chain joins TRBV20-1 to TRBJ1-4; the D gene is possibly TRBD1, with 5 bases matching. The CDR3 has 15 amino acids, counting the end cysteine and phenylalanine. Only the CDR3 region is kept as DNA, spanning 45 bases read in frame from base 1. V and J are truncated by 6 bases and 7 bases respectively, leaving an intervening sequence of 21 bases. CDR1 and CDR2 are drawn from the germline V gene (reference sequence): DFQATT, SNEGSKA.